The 2 T cell receptor beta chains below all came from one sample that was sequenced in a study of siplizumab effects on memory and regulatory T cells. Repertoires were generated with immunoSEQ multiplex PCR, while TCRdb's copy carries only in-frame clones and drops some. Among some 62,000 clones listed, roughly 80% were seen once. Specimen: memory CD4+ T cells sorted from blood. The origin of the receptors is a human donor in good health.

The chain carries TRBV30 and TRBJ1-2, with 11 bases aligning to TRBD1. CDR3 length: 12 amino acids. Germline-derived CDR1 and CDR2 are GTSNPN and SVGIG (reference sequence). Trimming at V came to 5 bases and at J to 7 bases, leaving 3 bases not matched to a gene. The CDR3: CAWGQGAGGYTF. DNA for the CDR3: TGTGCCTGGGGACAGGGGGCTGGTGGCTACACCTTC.

The chain employs TRBV6-5 and TRBJ1-2, with D tentatively TRBD1 (6 bases). Per the germline V gene, CDR1 is MNHEY and CDR2 is SVGAGI. CDR3 length: 13 residues. V was shortened by 10 bases and J by 2 bases, with 14 bases between the two germline ends. This chain's CDR3 is CATKERGNYGYTF. As DNA, the CDR3 is TGTGCCACCAAAGAGAGGGGGAACTATGGCTACACCTTC.